This T cell receptor beta chain derives from a study of T cells in Graves' hyperthyroidism and ophthalmopathy. Broader study findings: In the analysis, a 13 V-J model separated ophthalmopathy from stable hyperthyroidism.

At least ten counts were recorded for this clonotype. Its specificity is unknown. The source material, RNA transcripts, was used to amplify TCR beta CDR3 regions. The TCR CDR3 was amplified in a first-round RT-PCR using the HTBI primer set. Via MiXCR, TCRdb re-called the multiplex PCR reads, giving one row per CDR3 protein. Of just under 750,000 distinct CDR3 sequences detected, just over 35% appear once; the ten largest clones hold roughly 30%. The TCR was taken from a woman between 40 and 50 years old with Graves' hyperthyroidism. Sequenced: blood.

CDR3 coding DNA: TGTGCCAGCAGCTTAGGGGAGCTACGCTACACCTTC. Protein sequence: CASSLGELRYTF. The gene calls are TRBV7-2 and TRBJ1-2; D unresolved. Trimming left V 1 base short and J 9 bases short, with 9 bases between. The CDR3 is 12 residues long. The germline gives CDR1 SGHTA, CDR2 FQGNSA. The entire variable domain, with the rest obtained from reference TRBV7-2 and TRBJ1-2, is as follows: GAGVSQSPSNKVTEKGKDVELRCDPISGHTALYWYRQSLGQGLEFLIYFQGNSAPDKSGLPSDRFSAERTGGSVSTLTIQRTQQEDSAVYLCASSLGELRYTFGSGTRLTVV.